The 3 T cell receptor beta chains listed next were all sequenced from one sample in a study of shared clonotypes between healthy human individuals. Generated by immunoSEQ multiplex PCR, the TCRdb table keeps only in-frame clones and is missing some. Altogether fewer than 1.4 million clones are present, around 78% being singletons, with the ten largest covering roughly 0.61%. Sequencing used memory CD4+ T cells from PBMCs. Noted subset: CD45RA-negative fraction. These receptor sequences come from a man aged 18 to 29 in good health. Some clones in this sample may be carry-over from other donors' samples.

In its sample, this clone was seen once. The rearrangement uses TRBV10-1 and TRBJ1-1; a possible D gene is TRBD1 (5 bases). Germline CDR1 and CDR2: WNHNN and SYGVQD (reference sequence). CDR3 size: 13 residues. V lost 0 bases, J lost 11 bases, and 13 bases lay in between. CDR3: CASSESRGMGAFF. The CDR3 region has the DNA TGCGCCAGCAGTGAGTCGAGGGGAATGGGTGCTTTCTTT.

The rearrangement links TRBV2 to TRBJ2-5; perhaps TRBD2 as D (5 bases). The CDR3 sequence is 13 residues long. V lost 8 bases and J 4 bases, leaving 14 bases between the germline ends. Looked up from germline, CDR1 is SNHLY and CDR2 is FYNNEI. CDR3 sequence: CASRRGSTETQYF. CDR3 nucleotide sequence: TGTGCCAGCCGCCGAGGGAGCACAGAGACCCAGTACTTC.

For this clone: The sample holds other DNA sequences that translate to the same CDR3. The V call is TRBV18, the J call TRBJ2-7; TRBD2 matches at 13 bases. V trimming: 6 bases; J trimming: 6 bases; junction bases outside the gene matches: 8. Germline CDR1 reads KGHSH; CDR2 reads LQKENI. This CDR3 region has 15 residues. The CDR3 is CASSPGLAGEGEQYF. In DNA, the CDR3 is TGTGCCAGCTCGCCCGGACTAGCGGGAGAGGGCGAGCAGTACTTC.